This TCR beta chain was sequenced in a study of human T cells and chemical hapten exposure. One entry per CDR3 protein, called by TCRdb with MiXCR from the RACE reads. The data contain 100,000 or so distinct CDR3 sequences, about 9.6% of them singletons. Time point in this sample: patch test 2, 6 weeks after DPC sensitization. Stated treatment: therapeutic diphenylcyclopropenone sensitization with weekly scalp DPC. The V and J ends lost 8 bases and 4 bases respectively, with 11 bases between them. The CDR3 contains 12 residues. This clonotype came up many times. Sequencing used whole blood, obtained in connection with sensitization to the hapten diphenylcyclopropenone (DPC). The origin of this receptor is a woman in her thirties or forties with alopecia areata. Some clones in this sample may be carry-over from other donors' samples. This chain uses TRBV12-3 or TRBV12-4 with TRBJ1-2; D may be TRBD1 (5 bases). CDR3 residues: CASDGGAYGYTF. The CDR3 DNA is TGTGCCAGCGATGGGGGTGCCTATGGCTACACCTTC.